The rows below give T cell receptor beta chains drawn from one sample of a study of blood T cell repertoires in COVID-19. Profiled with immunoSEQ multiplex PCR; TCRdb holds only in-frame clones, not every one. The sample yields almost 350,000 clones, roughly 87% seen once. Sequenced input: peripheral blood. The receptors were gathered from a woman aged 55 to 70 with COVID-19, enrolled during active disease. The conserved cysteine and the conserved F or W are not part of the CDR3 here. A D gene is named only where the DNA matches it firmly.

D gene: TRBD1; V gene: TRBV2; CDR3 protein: ASAGTGNYGYT
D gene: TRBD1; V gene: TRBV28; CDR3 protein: ASSVRTGVGKLF
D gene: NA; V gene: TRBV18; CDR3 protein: ASSPWEQGATNEKLF
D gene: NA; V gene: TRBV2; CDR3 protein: ASTTGFSEQY
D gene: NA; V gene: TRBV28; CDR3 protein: ASSLGTYGYT
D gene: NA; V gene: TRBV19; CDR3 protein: ATSPGTNYGYT
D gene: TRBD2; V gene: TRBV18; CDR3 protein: ASSPPSGETQY
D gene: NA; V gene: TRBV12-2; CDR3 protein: ASRLGETSGVRETQY
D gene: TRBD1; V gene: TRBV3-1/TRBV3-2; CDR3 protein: ASSHSFRDRESGYT
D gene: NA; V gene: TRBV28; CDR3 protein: ASSSPASTSTDTQY
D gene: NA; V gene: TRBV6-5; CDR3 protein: ASSSRPLLTQY
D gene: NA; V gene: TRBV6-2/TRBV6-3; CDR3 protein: ASSPSLGDKKSYEQY
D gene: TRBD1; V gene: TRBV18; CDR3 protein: ASRTGADTGELF
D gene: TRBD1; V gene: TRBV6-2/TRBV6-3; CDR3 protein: ASSYWTGRGQPQH
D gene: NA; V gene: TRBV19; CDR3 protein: ASSILPPLPVAEAF
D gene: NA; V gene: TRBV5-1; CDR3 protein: ASSLEGWGNTEAF